This entry describes one T cell receptor (beta chain). Its target is not known. CDR1 and CDR2 (germline): LGHDT, YNNKEL (reference sequence). Trimming removed 4 bases from V and 6 bases from J; junction bases left unmatched: 5. The CDR3 is made up of 14 amino acids. Using its own MiXCR run on the RT-PCR reads, TCRdb lists one record per CDR3 protein. The sample lists a few hundred thousand distinct CDR3 sequences, just over 20% seen once, with about 9.4% in the top ten. This entry belongs to a study of response to subunit inactivated influenza vaccine. Notes on the study in general: New T cells are recruited in small numbers by each seasonal influenza vaccination, according to the authors' suggestion.

This clonotype was obtained from a man between 50 and 75 years old who received an inactivated influenza vaccine. Sequences were derived from PBMCs from blood, sampled 21 months after vaccination. V is TRBV3-1 and J is TRBJ1-2; TRBD1 matches 10 bases. CDR3 residues: CASSRPGQGNGYTF. The DNA of the CDR3 is TGTGCCAGCAGCCGCCCGGGACAGGGGAATGGCTACACCTTC.